This is a list of T cell receptor beta chains from one sample in a study of radiation and T cells in renal cell carcinoma. Measured with immunoSEQ multiplex PCR; TCRdb has only the in-frame clones, and not every one. The sample contains roughly 100,000 clones, 65% to 90% of which appear only once. Sequencing used blood, obtained from a patient whose treatment included radiotherapy and nephrectomy. These receptors came from a man between 50 and 59 years old with renal cell carcinoma. The CDR3 runs from the conserved cysteine through the conserved F or W. A D gene is named only where the DNA matches it firmly. Not every row has a clone size; where given, it reads once, few, many or a size class.

V gene	D gene	J gene	clone size	CDR3 protein	CDR3 DNA
TRBV5-1	-	TRBJ2-2	-	CASSLEPNTGELFF	TGCGCCAGCAGCTTGGAACCGAACACCGGGGAGCTGTTTTTT
TRBV5-1	TRBD1	TRBJ2-1	-	CASSRDREGNEQFF	TGCGCCAGCAGCAGGGACAGGGAGGGGAATGAGCAGTTCTTC
TRBV9	TRBD2	TRBJ2-1	-	CASSVAPSGGYNEQFF	TGTGCCAGCAGCGTAGCTCCTAGCGGGGGGTATAATGAGCAGTTCTTC
TRBV19	-	TRBJ2-2	-	CASSSDTRTLTGELFF	TGTGCCAGTAGTTCCGATACACGCACCTTAACCGGGGAGCTGTTTTTT
TRBV7-9	TRBD2	TRBJ2-7	many	CASKRLRSGDSGEQYF	TGTGCCAGCAAGCGGTTGAGGAGCGGGGATTCGGGCGAGCAGTACTTC
TRBV6-5	-	TRBJ1-1	-	CASSYRPGTSTEAFF	TGTGCCAGCAGTTACCGGCCGGGAACCAGCACTGAAGCTTTCTTT
TRBV4-2	-	TRBJ1-2	-	CASSQGRPSGGYANYGYTF	TGTGCCAGCAGCCAAGGTCGGCCAAGTGGAGGGTACGCTAACTATGGCTACACCTTC
TRBV28	-	TRBJ1-1	-	CASSLWRTGTEAFF	TGTGCCAGCAGTTTGTGGCGTACGGGCACTGAAGCTTTCTTT
TRBV6-5	-	TRBJ1-4	-	CASSYLSGMREKLFF	TGTGCCAGCAGTTATTTATCGGGGATGCGTGAAAAACTGTTTTTT
TRBV9	TRBD2	TRBJ2-7	-	CASSGGLAGGGPYEQYF	TGTGCCAGCAGCGGAGGACTAGCGGGAGGAGGCCCCTACGAGCAGTACTTC
TRBV4-1	-	TRBJ2-1	-	CASSQPVGTYSYNEQFF	TGCGCCAGCAGCCAACCCGTAGGGACATACTCCTACAATGAGCAGTTCTTC
TRBV7-3	-	TRBJ1-6	-	CASSLLNSPLHF	TGTGCCAGCAGCTTATTAAATTCACCCCTCCACTTT
TRBV28	TRBD1	TRBJ1-5	-	CASSLGQFLGQPQHF	TGTGCCAGCAGTTTGGGACAGTTTCTTGGTCAGCCCCAGCATTTT
TRBV2	-	TRBJ2-1	-	CASRSDRNNEQFF	TGTGCCAGCAGATCCGACAGAAACAATGAGCAGTTCTTC
TRBV10-3	-	TRBJ1-5	-	CAISESEDQPQHF	TGTGCCATCAGTGAGTCGGAGGATCAGCCCCAGCATTTT
TRBV30	-	TRBJ2-7	-	CAWSAGSYYEQYF	TGTGCCTGGAGTGCAGGGTCATACTACGAGCAGTACTTC
TRBV5-1	TRBD1	TRBJ2-2	-	CASSDRTGDTGELFF	TGCGCCAGCAGCGACCGGACAGGGGACACCGGGGAGCTGTTTTTT
TRBV5-8	TRBD1	TRBJ1-5	-	CASSSGTGIQPQHF	TGTGCCAGCAGCTCCGGGACAGGGATCCAGCCCCAGCATTTT
TRBV7-2	-	TRBJ1-2	-	CASSLHTESFYGYTF	TGTGCCAGCAGCCTTCATACAGAATCTTTCTATGGCTACACCTTC
TRBV7-2	-	TRBJ2-7	-	CASNTGGKQYF	TGTGCCAGCAACACCGGAGGCAAGCAGTACTTC
TRBV5-1	TRBD2	TRBJ2-7	-	CASSLGLAGDGTYEQYF	TGCGCCAGCAGCCTGGGACTAGCGGGAGATGGCACCTACGAGCAGTACTTC
TRBV11-2	-	TRBJ2-1	-	CASSLGDNREQFF	TGTGCCAGCAGCTTAGGAGATAATCGGGAGCAGTTCTTC
TRBV25-1	-	TRBJ1-5	-	CASSERGNQPQHF	TGTGCCAGCAGTGAAAGGGGGAATCAGCCCCAGCATTTT
TRBV6-1	-	TRBJ1-2	-	CASSEGSLAYGYTF	TGTGCCAGCAGTGAAGGGTCGCTAGCCTATGGCTACACCTTC
TRBV4-2	TRBD2	TRBJ2-2	-	CASSHGTSGGADTGELFF	TGTGCCAGCAGCCATGGGACTAGCGGGGGGGCTGACACCGGGGAGCTGTTTTTT
TRBV25-1	-	TRBJ1-2	-	CASSEAGVFYGYTF	TGTGCCAGCAGTGAAGCAGGAGTTTTCTATGGCTACACCTTC
TRBV20-1	-	TRBJ2-7	-	CSPKGGYEQYF	TGCAGCCCCAAAGGGGGCTACGAGCAGTACTTC
TRBV19	-	TRBJ2-5	-	CASSTGTGKETQYF	TGTGCCAGTAGTACCGGAACAGGGAAAGAGACCCAGTACTTC